The subject of this entry is one T cell receptor (beta chain). The germline V gene has CDR1 SGHTA and CDR2 FQGNSA. V lost 5 bases and J 6 bases, leaving 17 bases between the germline ends. This CDR3 spans 15 amino acids. Some clones are missing from TCRdb's copy, which holds only in-frame ones; the method was immunoSEQ multiplex PCR. The sample has about 16,000 clones, about 89% seen once. The data stem from a study of control samples from healthy donors and cancer patients. V usage is TRBV7-2 and J usage is TRBJ1-5; D is perhaps TRBD1 (6 bases). Sequenced: PBMCs. The receptor was derived from a man in his 60s with head and neck cancer. CDR3 in DNA: TGTGCCAGCAGCCAGGGACATCTGGATAGTCAGCCCCAGCATTTT. This codes for CASSQGHLDSQPQHF.